This T cell receptor (beta chain) stems from a study of patients and donors after allogeneic stem cell transplantation. TCRdb reanalysed the RT-PCR reads using MiXCR and keeps one entry per CDR3 protein. The sample holds about 400,000 distinct CDR3 sequences, 16% seen once. The germline CDR1 and CDR2 sequences are SEHNR and FQNEAQ (reference sequence). This CDR3 has 16 amino acids. The V gene lost 5 bases and the J gene lost 0 bases, with 17 bases spanning the gap. There are a few counts of this clonotype. The clonotype was recovered from a human donor who was either an allogeneic HSCT recipient or a stem cell or donor lymphocyte infusion donor (not recorded which). It is not recorded whose cells these are; they may come from a transplant donor. This chain links TRBV7-9 with TRBJ2-7; no firm D call. The sample comprised blood, either unsorted or a sorted T cell fraction (not recorded which). In DNA form, the CDR3 reads TGTGCCAGCAGCCCTTATTCGACACCGAGCTCCTACGAGCAGTACTTC. Encoded protein: CASSPYSTPSSYEQYF. Based on the CDR3 plus reference TRBV7-9 and TRBJ2-7, the full variable domain is DTGVSQNPRHKITKRGQNVTFRCDPISEHNRLYWYRQTLGQGPEFLTYFQNEAQLEKSRLLSDRFSAERPKGSFSTLEIQRTEQGDSAMYLCASSPYSTPSSYEQYFGPGTRLTVT.